This is a list of T cell receptor beta chains from one sample in a study of early T cells in non-severe SARS-CoV-2 infection. TCRdb processed the 5' RACE reads anew with MiXCR; each CDR3 protein has one entry. Found here are around 55,000 distinct CDR3 sequences, around 12% of them singletons; the top ten hold about 1.3%. The sequenced sample consisted of whole blood. These receptors all come from an adult who was a healthcare worker with PCR-confirmed SARS-CoV-2 infection or an uninfected control (not recorded which). The conserved cysteine and the conserved F or W are not part of the CDR3 here. The order of the fields is CDR3 protein, J gene, clone size, V gene. Only part of the rows carry a size: once, few, many, or a class if the clone is expanded.

ASSYLRNSRPYEQY,TRBJ2-7,many,TRBV6-5
ASSLVGSQETQY,TRBJ2-5,many,TRBV7-2
ASSLHRGNTEVF,TRBJ1-1,many,TRBV7-2
ASSPGAGANVLT,TRBJ2-6,few,TRBV7-3
ASTRRLRETDTQY,TRBJ2-3,-,TRBV27
ASSFTDRGGYT,TRBJ1-2,-,TRBV27
ASSPPAGGTDTQY,TRBJ2-3,few,TRBV7-6
ASNYRGRAETQY,TRBJ2-5,many,TRBV12-3/TRBV12-4
ASGGPEDTGELF,TRBJ2-2,-,TRBV25-1
SAREHTVGPQETQY,TRBJ2-5,-,TRBV20-1
SAMGVSTEAF,TRBJ1-1,many,TRBV20-1
SVSEGLETQY,TRBJ2-5,few,TRBV29-1